This T cell receptor beta chain was retrieved from a study of CXCR3-negative and CXCR3-positive naive CD8 T cells. Study in general: The dataset comprises roughly 150 million TRB reads in total, with about 1.5 +/- 0.3 million reads per library. Study conclusions and caveats: CXCR3-positive naive cells carried more hydrophobic TRB CDR3s than CXCR3-negative naive cells did.

At 300,000 cells each, triplicate sorts were carried out for each CD8+ T cell subset. CDR3 length: 15 amino acids. On this clonotype itself: The antigen remains unidentified.

The study made its TRB cDNA libraries by 5' RACE, adding UMI labels. From the 5' RACE reads, TCRdb lists one entry per CDR3 protein and no DNA. The sample data list about 98,000 distinct CDR3 sequences. The TCR comes from a human donor in good health. Some clones in this sample may be carry-over from other donors' samples. The J gene is TRBJ1-5, the V gene TRBV12-3 or TRBV12-4. The sample comprised naive CXCR3+ CD8+ T cells from blood. Subset specified: CD45RO-CCR7+CD27+CD95- naive CD8+ T cells expressing CXCR3 (TNR3+). This CDR3 is CASSLSAFSNQPQHF.